This T cell receptor (beta chain) emerged from a study of radiation and T cells in renal cell carcinoma. General study points: In blood, top tumor clones expanded by 2 weeks, shrinking by 4.

Remarks on this clone: Antigen unknown.

As to time point: blood 2 weeks post-SBRT. The treatment is: 15 Gy SBRT to primary tumor, nephrectomy 4 weeks later. This table comes from immunoSEQ multiplex PCR, and its TCRdb copy is limited to in-frame clones, with some not included. The table includes some 60,000 clones, just over 75% detected once. The V end was cut by 0 bases, the J end by 3 bases, with 13 bases between. This CDR3 has 15 amino acids. Looked up from germline, CDR1 is GTSNPN and CDR2 is SVGIG (reference sequence). The source was blood, collected from a patient whose treatment included radiotherapy and nephrectomy. The sequence derives from a man aged 60 to 69 with renal cell carcinoma. The V gene is TRBV30, the J gene TRBJ2-3; D may be TRBD1 (7 bases). CDR3 nucleotides: TGTGCCTGGAGTGTAGGCGCAGGGGGGACAGATACGCAGTATTTT. This sequence encodes CAWSVGAGGTDTQYF.